This is a list of T cell receptor beta chains from one sample in a study of cytomegalovirus exposure and HLA in healthy donors. Here immunoSEQ multiplex PCR was the method, and the copy in TCRdb shows in-frame clones only, minus some. The sample lists a few hundred thousand clones; roughly 90% were seen once. Sequencing used PBMCs. Receptor source: a woman aged 18 to 35 in good health and CMV-seronegative. The CDR3 runs from the conserved cysteine through the conserved F or W. A D gene is named only where the DNA matches it firmly. The size of a clone is reported for some rows only, either as once, few or many, or as a class for expanded clones.

V	size	J	D	CDR3	DNA
TRBV5-6	.	TRBJ2-3	TRBD1	CASSLTGGSRTDTQYF	TGTGCCAGCAGCTTGACAGGGGGCTCACGCACAGATACGCAGTATTTT
TRBV25-1	few	TRBJ2-3	.	CASSEGLGGFGTDTQYF	TGTGCCAGCAGTGAAGGGCTTGGGGGGTTCGGGACAGATACGCAGTATTTT
TRBV7-9	.	TRBJ1-5	TRBD1	CASSSSTGQGAGQPQHF	TGTGCCAGCAGCTCATCGACGGGACAGGGGGCTGGTCAGCCCCAGCATTTT
TRBV6-6	.	TRBJ1-6	.	CASASPAGYNSPLHF	TGTGCCAGCGCTTCACCCGCCGGCTATAATTCACCCCTCCACTTT
TRBV27	.	TRBJ2-1	TRBD2	CASSLRVGTSGTDNEQFF	TGTGCCAGCAGTTTACGGGTAGGGACTAGCGGGACTGACAATGAGCAGTTCTTC
TRBV28	.	TRBJ2-2	TRBD1	CASSHGTVNTGELFF	TGTGCCAGCAGTCACGGGACAGTCAACACCGGGGAGCTGTTTTTT
TRBV5-1	.	TRBJ1-3	.	CASSRSGVSENTIYF	TGCGCCAGCAGCCGATCAGGGGTTTCAGAAAACACCATATATTTT
TRBV9	.	TRBJ2-1	.	CASSGISGLNEQFF	TGTGCCAGCAGCGGAATATCGGGACTGAATGAGCAGTTCTTC
TRBV25-1	.	TRBJ1-1	.	CASSVASGTEAFF	TGTGCCAGCAGTGTGGCCAGCGGGACTGAAGCTTTCTTT
TRBV5-1	.	TRBJ1-3	TRBD1	CASGQGGIGNTIYF	TGCGCCAGCGGACAGGGGGGGATTGGAAACACCATATATTTT
TRBV27	.	TRBJ2-7	TRBD1	CASRGPGQGGYEQYF	TGTGCCAGCAGGGGGCCGGGACAGGGAGGCTACGAGCAGTACTTC
TRBV9	.	TRBJ2-1	.	CASSVDEGGSYNEQFF	TGTGCCAGCAGCGTAGATGAGGGAGGTTCCTACAATGAGCAGTTCTTC
TRBV6-5	.	TRBJ2-7	TRBD1	CASSQDRGQDEQYF	TGTGCCAGCAGTCAGGACAGGGGGCAGGACGAGCAGTACTTC
TRBV7-3	.	TRBJ2-2	.	CASSLTSPGGELFF	TGTGCCAGCAGCTTAACCTCCCCCGGCGGGGAGCTGTTTTTT
TRBV6-5	.	TRBJ1-2	.	CASGTTGYGYTF	TGTGCCAGCGGAACTACAGGGTACGGCTACACCTTC
TRBV27	.	TRBJ2-2	.	CASSFSTSPGELFF	TGTGCCAGCAGTTTTTCCACTAGCCCCGGGGAGCTGTTTTTT
TRBV19	.	TRBJ1-2	TRBD1	CASSLKLGQGNYGYTF	TGTGCCAGTAGTCTCAAACTGGGACAGGGAAACTATGGCTACACCTTC
TRBV18	once	TRBJ1-1	.	CASSPRGREGTEAFF	TGTGCCAGCTCACCACGTGGTCGAGAGGGCACTGAAGCTTTCTTT
TRBV7-8	.	TRBJ2-5	.	CASSLFQGPVGETQYF	TGTGCCAGCAGCCTCTTTCAGGGGCCAGTTGGGGAGACCCAGTACTTC
TRBV6-1	once	TRBJ2-7	TRBD2	CASSEAGSGSYEQYF	TGTGCCAGCAGTGAAGCTGGTAGCGGGAGTTACGAGCAGTACTTC
TRBV6-1	.	TRBJ2-7	TRBD2	CASSESGGGYEQYF	TGTGCCAGCAGTGAATCCGGGGGGGGCTACGAGCAGTACTTC
TRBV21-1	.	TRBJ2-7	.	CASSRERDSVVEQYF	TGTGCCAGCAGCAGGGAGCGGGATAGCGTTGTCGAGCAGTACTTC
TRBV19	.	TRBJ1-4	.	CASRPGNNEKLFF	TGTGCCAGTAGACCGGGAAATAATGAAAAACTGTTTTTT
TRBV28	.	TRBJ1-2	.	CASSQSRRANYGYTF	TGTGCCAGCTCCCAAAGCAGACGGGCTAACTATGGCTACACCTTC
TRBV9	.	TRBJ2-3	TRBD2	CASSVGVAGVFGDTQYF	TGTGCCAGCAGCGTAGGAGTAGCGGGAGTTTTTGGAGATACGCAGTATTTT
TRBV6-1	few	TRBJ2-7	TRBD1	CASSDSPTGTGKSLYF	TGTGCCAGCAGTGATTCACCTACCGGGACAGGGAAAAGTTTGTACTTC
TRBV10-3	.	TRBJ2-1	TRBD2	CAISEPGLAGGLRQFF	TGTGCCATCAGTGAGCCGGGACTAGCGGGAGGTCTTAGGCAGTTCTTC
TRBV5-6	once	TRBJ2-5	.	CASSLVHLQETQYF	TGTGCCAGCAGCTTGGTACACCTCCAAGAGACCCAGTACTTC
TRBV25-1	.	TRBJ2-2	.	CASGLRAGELFF	TGTGCCAGTGGTTTGAGGGCCGGGGAGCTGTTTTTT
TRBV28	.	TRBJ2-5	.	CASSPQGSGRQETQYF	TGTGCCAGCAGTCCCCAAGGTAGCGGAAGACAAGAGACCCAGTACTTC
TRBV27	.	TRBJ2-7	TRBD1	CASSWDRKAYEQYF	TGTGCCAGCAGCTGGGACAGGAAGGCCTACGAGCAGTACTTC
TRBV2	.	TRBJ1-2	TRBD1	CAGAEGALGGYTF	TGTGCCGGCGCGGAGGGGGCCCTCGGGGGCTACACCTTC
TRBV4-1	.	TRBJ2-7	TRBD1	CASRGTGLSRPGEQYF	TGCGCCAGCAGAGGGACAGGGCTATCCCGGCCGGGCGAGCAGTACTTC
TRBV2	few	TRBJ1-4	.	CASSPSVSGEKLFF	TGTGCCAGCAGTCCCAGTGTCTCAGGGGAAAAACTGTTTTTT
TRBV6-5	.	TRBJ2-7	TRBD1	CASSYPRDRGPYEQYF	TGTGCCAGCAGTTACCCGAGGGACAGGGGCCCCTACGAGCAGTACTTC
TRBV7-6	.	TRBJ2-7	.	CASSSYGGLLSYEQYF	TGTGCCAGCAGCTCATATGGTGGACTCCTCTCCTACGAGCAGTACTTC
TRBV5-6	.	TRBJ2-1	.	CASSLGGLDEQFF	TGTGCCAGCAGCTTGGGAGGGTTGGATGAGCAGTTCTTC
TRBV28	.	TRBJ1-2	.	CASSSPGQENYGYTF	TGTGCCAGCAGTAGCCCGGGACAAGAAAACTATGGCTACACCTTC
TRBV5-4	.	TRBJ2-2	.	CASSFFPLTPTGELFF	TGTGCCAGCAGTTTCTTCCCGCTTACTCCGACCGGGGAGCTGTTTTTT
TRBV15	.	TRBJ1-5	.	CATSRDLSRNQPQHF	TGTGCCACCAGCAGAGATCTAAGTCGCAATCAGCCCCAGCATTTT
TRBV1	.	TRBJ2-1	.	CTSSLAGTAPTEQFF	TGCACCAGCAGCCTAGCCGGGACTGCCCCTACTGAGCAGTTCTTC
TRBV2	few	TRBJ1-2	.	CASSPNPAGGYTF	TGTGCCAGCAGCCCCAACCCGGCGGGTGGCTACACCTTC
TRBV27	.	TRBJ2-5	TRBD1	CASSPEIQGAETQYF	TGTGCCAGCAGTCCCGAGATACAGGGGGCTGAGACCCAGTACTTC
TRBV5-6	.	TRBJ1-1	TRBD1	CASSWDRGKGFSTEAFF	TGTGCCAGCAGCTGGGACAGGGGGAAGGGTTTTTCCACTGAAGCTTTCTTT
TRBV10-3	once	TRBJ2-7	TRBD1	CAISDPGTASSYEQYF	TGTGCCATCAGTGACCCCGGGACAGCGAGCTCCTACGAGCAGTACTTC
TRBV5-8	.	TRBJ1-2	.	CASSSLPGGRQLGYTF	TGTGCCAGCAGCTCCCTTCCCGGAGGGAGGCAGTTAGGCTACACCTTC
TRBV6-1	.	TRBJ2-7	.	CASSEALQGPTYEQYF	TGTGCCAGCAGTGAAGCCCTCCAGGGTCCTACCTACGAGCAGTACTTC
TRBV5-1	.	TRBJ1-1	.	CASSFGGAGTEAFF	TGCGCCAGCAGCTTTGGGGGCGCGGGCACTGAAGCTTTCTTT
TRBV19	.	TRBJ1-2	.	CASSMIRRDYGYTF	TGTGCCAGTAGTATGATTCGCAGGGACTATGGCTACACCTTC